This TCR beta chain was identified during a study of cytomegalovirus exposure and HLA in healthy donors. Study-wide findings and caveats: At a 0.05 false discovery rate, a later analysis found 16,951 TCR beta sequences to be associated with HLA alleles.

For this clone: Its antigen is not identified.

CDR1 and CDR2 from the germline V gene are MGHDK and SYGVNS. The germline V and J ends were trimmed by 6 bases and 2 bases, with 16 bases remaining between them. The CDR3 totals 15 residues. Use of 60 Vbeta and 13 Jbeta primers characterized the PCR. Only in-frame clones appear in the TCRdb table, and some are missing; sequencing was by immunoSEQ multiplex PCR. The sample records about 110,000 clones, around 81% being singletons. V and J are TRBV25-1 and TRBJ1-2, with a tentative D call TRBD1 (6 bases). The TCR was taken from a woman in her 30s in good health and CMV-seronegative. Material for sequencing was PBMCs. CDR3 DNA sequence: TGTGCCAGCAGAGCTCAGGGGCAACTGAACTATGGCTACACCTTC. As protein: CASRAQGQLNYGYTF.